This passage covers 28 T cell receptor beta chains from one sample sequenced in a study of cytomegalovirus exposure and HLA in healthy donors (dated 2017 in TCRdb). Receptors were amplified or captured by the immunoSEQ multiplex PCR assay. A mixture of 60 forward primers for TCR Vbeta segments and 13 reverse primers for TCR Jbeta segments was used in the multiplex PCR. TCRdb retrieved this table from immuneACCESS and kept in-frame rearrangements only. Not all clones are present; in checked studies, unresolved V genes account for under half, and no reason is known for the remainder. The sample contains roughly 80,000 clones, around 70% of them found a single time. 16% of the sample is held by the ten biggest clonotypes. Sequenced: PBMCs. These receptor sequences come from a woman aged 35 to 49 in good health and CMV-seropositive.

The genes are TRBV30 and TRBJ1-5, with 8 bases lining up with TRBD1. The junction had 9 bases not matched to a gene; V was cut back by 5 bases and J by 9 bases. This CDR3 is built from 13 residues. Germline CDR1 and CDR2: GTSNPN and SVGIG (reference sequence). Here the CDR3 reads CAWGGQGKTPQHF. The CDR3 nucleotides read TGTGCCTGGGGCGGACAGGGAAAGACGCCCCAGCATTTT.

Concerning this clone: A junction boundary mismatches the germline segment, possibly from a read error. The genes are TRBV5-1 and TRBJ1-1, with 7 bases identical to TRBD1. The CDR3 covers 13 residues. Germline lookup yields CDR1 SGHRS and CDR2 YFSETQ. This CDR3 reads CASSLTGESDPSF. CDR3 DNA: TGCGCCAGCAGCTTAACAGGGGAATCCGATCCCTCATTT.

The V and J genes are TRBV4-3 and TRBJ2-3; possible D gene TRBD1, 5 bases. Germline V gives CDR1 LGHNA, CDR2 YSLEER. This CDR3 region has 15 residues. V lost 0 bases and J 5 bases, leaving 12 bases between the germline ends. The CDR3 spells CASSQEGRVGDTQYF. In nucleotides, the CDR3 is TGCGCCAGCAGCCAAGAGGGCAGGGTAGGAGATACGCAGTATTTT.

In its sample, this clone was seen a few times. The V call is TRBV10-2, the J call TRBJ1-2, with 8 positions matching TRBD1. V lost 4 bases, J lost 4 bases, and 5 bases stayed unmatched. CDR3 length: 14 residues. CDR1 is WSHSY, CDR2 SAAADI, per germline. The CDR3, as DNA: TGCGCCAGCAGTGGTGACAGGGGAACCTATGGCTACACCTTC. Encoded protein: CASSGDRGTYGYTF.

This clone was seen a single time. V and J are TRBV10-3 and TRBJ2-1; 7 bases align to TRBD2. The length of the CDR3 is 13 residues. Germline assignment: CDR1 ENHRY and CDR2 SYGVKD. CDR3 region: CPSGGGKYNEQFF. In nucleotides, the CDR3 is TGTCCGTCTGGCGGGGGAAAGTACAATGAGCAGTTCTTC.

The chain recombines TRBV7-9 with TRBJ1-4, with D unclear. Germline V gives CDR1 SEHNR, CDR2 FQNEAQ (reference sequence). The V and J ends lost 5 bases and 5 bases respectively, with 6 bases between them. The CDR3 extends over 12 amino acids. As DNA, the CDR3 is TGTGCCAGCAGCCCTTTAAATGAAAAACTGTTTTTT. Protein sequence: CASSPLNEKLFF. Supplemented by reference TRBV7-9 and TRBJ1-4, the full variable domain reads DTGVSQNPRHKITKRGQNVTFRCDPISEHNRLYWYRQTLGQGPEFLTYFQNEAQLEKSRLLSDRFSAERPKGSFSTLEIQRTEQGDSAMYLCASSPLNEKLFFGSGTQLSVL.

This CDR3 is CASSSPLGGSDTDTQYF. CDR3 in DNA: TGTGCCAGCAGTTCTCCCCTGGGAGGATCCGACACAGATACGCAGTATTTT. V and J are TRBV28 and TRBJ2-3, with a possible D match to TRBD2 (6 bases). This CDR3 contains 17 residues. Trimming stripped 4 bases from V and 2 bases from J, with 19 bases between. Per germline, CDR1 MDHEN and CDR2 SYDVKM.

This chain links TRBV5-1 with TRBJ1-1; TRBD1 aligns across 11 bases. CDR1 and CDR2 (germline): SGHRS, YFSETQ. This CDR3 region has 12 residues. V was pared by 5 bases and J by 12 bases, with 6 bases of the junction left unmatched. The CDR3 here is CASRAGQGVTFF. CDR3 DNA sequence: TGCGCCAGCAGGGCGGGACAGGGGGTGACTTTCTTT. Complete variable domain (other parts from reference TRBV5-1 and TRBJ1-1): KAGVTQTPRYLIKTRGQQVTLSCSPISGHRSVSWYQQTPGQGLQFLFEYFSETQRNKGNFPGRFSGRQFSNSRSEMNVSTLELGDSALYLCASRAGQGVTFFGQGTRLTVV.

The sample holds a few counts of this clone. CDR3 in amino acids: CSVGSAAQTNEKLFF. CDR3 in DNA: TGCAGCGTTGGATCGGCTGCCCAGACAAATGAAAAACTGTTTTTT. V and J are TRBV29-1 and TRBJ1-4; D unclear. Germline assignment: CDR1 SQVTM and CDR2 ANQGSEA. The CDR3 loop spans 15 amino acids. Between the trimmed V and J ends, which lost 4 bases and 5 bases, there was a span of 17 bases.

The chain uses TRBV4-3 and TRBJ1-4; D remains unclear. The CDR3 sequence is 15 residues long. The V end was cut by 2 bases, the J end by 5 bases, with 12 bases between. The V gene's germline CDR1 is LGHNA and CDR2 YSLEER. For the CDR3, the DNA is TGCGCCAGCAGCCAATGGAGAGGGAGGAATGAAAAACTGTTTTTT. This sequence encodes CASSQWRGRNEKLFF.

This rearrangement joins TRBV29-1 to TRBJ2-3; D perhaps matches TRBD2 (6 bases). CDR1 and CDR2 (germline): SQVTM, ANQGSEA. V was trimmed by 4 bases and J by 3 bases, leaving 17 bases between them. This CDR3 spans 15 amino acids. The CDR3 coding sequence is TGCAGCGTTGGGGCCTACGCGACTAGTACAGATACGCAGTATTTT. Protein sequence: CSVGAYATSTDTQYF.

The genes are TRBV11-2 and TRBJ1-1, with 7 bases lining up with TRBD1. Trimming cost V 4 bases and J 4 bases; bases outside gene matches: 9. Germline values: CDR1 SGHAT, CDR2 FQNNGV. The CDR3 has 15 amino acids. CDR3 sequence reads: CASSYAGGGGTEAFF. CDR3 coding DNA: TGTGCCAGCAGCTACGCAGGGGGAGGTGGCACTGAAGCTTTCTTT.

This rearrangement joins TRBV7-2 to TRBJ2-1; 7 bases align to TRBD1. Germline V CDR1 and CDR2: SGHTA, FQGNSA. The CDR3 is 15 residues long. V shed 5 bases and J 4 bases; nucleotides not matched to a gene: 8. The CDR3 sequence: CASSQQGTPYNEQFF. Written as DNA, the CDR3 is TGTGCCAGCAGCCAACAGGGGACCCCATACAATGAGCAGTTCTTC.

This clone was seen a few times. The gene calls are TRBV7-9 and TRBJ2-7; 7 bases fit TRBD1. V was clipped by 5 bases and J by 3 bases; unmatched bases: 1. Germline V gives CDR1 SEHNR, CDR2 FQNEAQ (reference sequence). The CDR3 extends over 12 amino acids. This CDR3 reads CASSGTDYEQYF. CDR3 sequence (DNA): TGTGCCAGCAGCGGGACAGACTACGAGCAGTACTTC.

V gene TRBV7-7 combines with J gene TRBJ2-2; possible D gene TRBD1, 5 bases. The ends were cut back, 6 bases at V and 3 bases at J, with 11 bases in the middle. The CDR3 loop spans 14 amino acids. Germline CDR1 and CDR2: SSHAT and FNYEAQ (reference sequence). CDR3 loop: CASSPTDYTGELFF. CDR3 coding DNA: TGTGCCAGCAGTCCGACAGATTACACCGGGGAGCTGTTTTTT.

V usage is TRBV28 and J usage is TRBJ2-5; 11 positions agree with TRBD2. CDR3 size: 15 residues. The germline V gene has CDR1 MDHEN and CDR2 SYDVKM. The V segment lost 6 bases and the J segment 3 bases; nucleotides outside the gene matches: 6. CDR3 sequence reads: CASSPLTSGKETQYF. CDR3 DNA sequence: TGTGCCAGCAGCCCCCTGACTAGCGGGAAAGAGACCCAGTACTTC.

The chain is built from TRBV29-1 and TRBJ2-1; 7 bases align to TRBD1. V trimming: 6 bases; J trimming: 9 bases; junction bases outside the gene matches: 17. CDR1 is SQVTM and CDR2 is ANQGSEA in the germline V gene. The CDR3 spans 15 residues. The CDR3 DNA sequence: TGCAGCGTCCTATCGACAGGGACCCGCGCACCTGAGCAGTTCTTC. Its translation: CSVLSTGTRAPEQFF.

The rearrangement links TRBV30 to TRBJ1-1; D might be TRBD1 (5 bases). The CDR3 spans 15 residues. Germline CDR1 GTSNPN, CDR2 SVGIG (reference sequence). V dropped 2 bases and J dropped 1 base, with 14 bases sitting between them. The CDR3 DNA reads as TGTGCCTGGAGTAGGGACGGGAGGGCGAACACTGAAGCTTTCTTT. Translating gives CAWSRDGRANTEAFF.

This sequence joins TRBV28 and TRBJ2-1, with 7 bases fitting TRBD1. The CDR3 is made up of 17 amino acids. J gave up 7 bases and V 3 bases, and 15 bases lay outside the gene matches. Per germline, CDR1 MDHEN and CDR2 SYDVKM. The CDR3 DNA is TGTGCCAGCAGTTTTTTGTTTAGGGGGCTATCGGGAAATGAGCAGTTCTTC. Its translation is CASSFLFRGLSGNEQFF. Supplemented by reference TRBV28 and TRBJ2-1, the full variable domain reads DVKVTQSSRYLVKRTGEKVFLECVQDMDHENMFWYRQDPGLGLRLIYFSYDVKMKEKGDIPEGYSVSREKKERFSLILESASTNQTSMYLCASSFLFRGLSGNEQFFGPGTRLTVL.

This clone was observed once. The chain links TRBV18 to TRBJ2-7; the D is unclear. V shed 4 bases and J shed 2 bases, with 12 bases lying between them. CDR1 and CDR2 (germline): KGHSH, LQKENI. CDR3 length: 14 residues. CDR3 sequence reads: CASSRQHVTYEQYF. DNA for the CDR3: TGTGCCAGCTCACGACAACATGTAACCTACGAGCAGTACTTC.

The gene calls are TRBV7-6 and TRBJ2-2; the D is unclear. CDR1 is SGHVS and CDR2 is FNYEAQ in the germline V gene. The CDR3 runs 15 residues. V lost 1 base and J lost 2, with 8 bases in between. The DNA for the CDR3 is TGTGCCAGCAGCTTAGGTCCAGGCAACACCGGGGAGCTGTTTTTT. The encoded protein is CASSLGPGNTGELFF.

V and J are TRBV2 and TRBJ2-7, with TRBD1 as a possible D gene (5 bases). V lost 6 bases and J 0 bases, leaving 15 bases between the germline ends. This CDR3 region has 15 residues. Germline V gives CDR1 SNHLY, CDR2 FYNNEI. The CDR3 coding sequence is TGTGCCAGCAGCCCAGGGTCCGGAAGCTCCTACGAGCAGTACTTC. Translation: CASSPGSGSSYEQYF.

The chain combines TRBV7-6 with TRBJ1-4; D might be TRBD1 (5 bases). The CDR3 is 14 amino acids. Germline assignment: CDR1 SGHVS and CDR2 FNYEAQ. Trimming took 4 bases from V and 8 from J, leaving 14 bases between them. The CDR3 DNA reads TGTGCCAGCAGCTCCCAGGGAGGGTTCGAAAAACTGTTTTTT. Encoded protein: CASSSQGGFEKLFF.

The chain uses TRBV15 and TRBJ2-5; possible D gene TRBD1, 6 bases. The CDR3 contains 16 residues. Trimming shortened V by 3 bases and J by 5 bases, and 19 bases separated the two germline ends. In germline, CDR1 is LNHNV, CDR2 YYDKDF (reference sequence). CDR3 coding DNA: TGTGCCACCAGCAGGGCACTCCAGGGGCGGGCGGAGACCCAGTACTTC. Its protein is CATSRALQGRAETQYF.

The chain joins TRBV6-5 to TRBJ1-6; no clear D gene. CDR3 length equals 14 residues. Germline V gene data show CDR1 as MNHEY and CDR2 as SVGAGI. The V end was cut by 1 base, the J end by 7 bases, with 8 bases between. CDR3 loop: CASSYFTENSPLHF. DNA for the CDR3: TGTGCCAGCAGTTACTTTACAGAGAATTCACCCCTCCACTTT.

The rearrangement uses TRBV6-5 and TRBJ2-7; the D gene is possibly TRBD1 (6 bases). The CDR3 loop spans 13 amino acids. The germline gives CDR1 MNHEY, CDR2 SVGAGI. V lost 6 bases, J lost 1 base, and 10 bases lay in between. Written as DNA, the CDR3 is TGTGCCAGCAGAGCAGGGGTGTCCTACGAGCAGTACTTC. Translation: CASRAGVSYEQYF.

This clone has a handful of counts. This sequence joins TRBV2 and TRBJ1-4; D is undetermined. V lost 6 bases and J 0 bases, leaving 17 bases between the germline ends. The germline gives CDR1 SNHLY, CDR2 FYNNEI. The CDR3 covers 17 residues. As DNA, the CDR3 is TGTGCCAGCAGCCTAGAGGCCCCCGTTGCAACTAATGAAAAACTGTTTTTT. Its protein product is CASSLEAPVATNEKLFF.

This sequence joins TRBV5-1 and TRBJ1-2; TRBD1 agrees at 11 bases. Germline CDR1 and CDR2: SGHRS and YFSETQ. The CDR3 spans 13 residues. V lost 4 bases, J lost 8 bases, and 4 bases stayed unmatched. In DNA form, the CDR3 reads TGCGCCAGCAGCAAGGGACAGGGGGTGGGCTACACCTTC. This gives the protein CASSKGQGVGYTF. Supplemented by reference TRBV5-1 and TRBJ1-2, the full variable domain reads KAGVTQTPRYLIKTRGQQVTLSCSPISGHRSVSWYQQTPGQGLQFLFEYFSETQRNKGNFPGRFSGRQFSNSRSEMNVSTLELGDSALYLCASSKGQGVGYTFGSGTRLTVV.